This T cell receptor (beta chain) comes out of a study of CD8 T cells in ankylosing spondylitis. General study results and limits: Seemingly characteristic of ankylosing spondylitis blood was a TCR beta motif consisting of 7 or 8 highly homologous variants.

TCRdb ran MiXCR on the 5' RACE reads and lists one entry per CDR3 protein. Among 50,000 to 65,000 distinct CDR3 sequences listed, approximately 7% were seen once. Germline CDR1 and CDR2: SGHAT and FQNNGV. CDR3 length equals 13 residues. Trimming stripped 3 bases from V and 12 bases from J, with 15 bases between. This clonotype was recorded many times. The antigen is undetermined. This rearrangement joins TRBV11-2 to TRBJ2-1; no definite D call. This receptor was taken from a female donor with ankylosing spondylitis or in good health (not recorded which). Sequenced input: blood, either unsorted or a sorted T cell fraction (not recorded which). The CDR3 coding sequence is TGTGCCAGCAGCTTCCGGACCGGGCAGGCGCAGTTCTTC. Translated: CASSFRTGQAQFF.